This note documents a single TCR beta chain sequence. The same CDR3 arises from other DNA sequences in this sample as well. The data were obtained in a study of cytomegalovirus exposure and HLA in healthy donors. V shed 7 bases and J 8 bases; nucleotides not matched to a gene: 7. This CDR3 has 11 amino acids. CDR1 and CDR2 (germline): DFQATT, SNEGSKA (reference sequence). PCR was performed using 60 Vbeta and 13 Jbeta primers. Authors' analysis steps: Roughly 12 million of around 85 million unique TCR beta chains were shared, per a later count. Profiling relied on immunoSEQ multiplex PCR, and the TCRdb table lists in-frame clones only, not all of them. The D gene and trimming were derived from the DNA, and the V and J assignments and clone size from that table. Altogether 100,000 to 150,000 clones are present, more than 75% being singletons, with the ten largest covering around 4%.

The chain has TRBV20-1 and TRBJ1-1; 7 bases align to TRBD1. The sample taken for sequencing was PBMCs. The source of this sequence is a man aged 35 to 55 in good health and CMV-seronegative. The CDR3 reads CSVTRGQEAFF. CDR3 sequence (DNA): TGCAGTGTTACACGGGGACAGGAAGCTTTCTTT.